The entry below gives a single T cell receptor beta chain sequence along with its context. Germline CDR1 reads LGHNA; CDR2 reads YNFKEQ. V was clipped by 1 base and J by 6 bases, with 9 bases between them. The CDR3 sequence is 13 residues long. TCR beta CDR3 regions were amplified from RNA transcripts. Initially, a first-round RT-PCR of the TCR CDR3 employed the HTBI primer set. TCRdb processed the multiplex PCR reads anew with MiXCR; each CDR3 protein has one entry. The sample shows more than 300,000 distinct CDR3 sequences, less than 20% of them seen only once. The data derive from a study of T cells in Graves' hyperthyroidism and ophthalmopathy.

The sequence was collected from a man between 18 and 29 years old with Graves' ophthalmopathy. This chain uses TRBV4-2 with TRBJ1-2; D is possibly TRBD1 (5 bases). The sample was blood. The CDR3 DNA reads as TGTGCCAGCAGCCAAGGGGGGAGGGATGGCTACACCTTC. As protein: CASSQGGRDGYTF.